The source of this TCR beta chain is a study of T cells in Graves' hyperthyroidism and ophthalmopathy. Study-wide results and limits: Peripheral blood also featured most of the thyroid clonotypes expanded above 0.001.

TCR beta CDR3 regions were amplified from RNA transcripts. The HTBI primer set was used in a first-round RT-PCR of the TCR CDR3. Each CDR3 protein gets one entry after TCRdb re-called the multiplex PCR reads with MiXCR. The table has 540,000 or so distinct CDR3 sequences, about a sixth seen once; the top ten hold about 7%. About this clonotype itself: Its antigen is as yet unknown. This clone may be a read error of a much larger clone one base away.

This CDR3 contains 13 residues. Germline V lookup: CDR1 DFQATT, CDR2 SNEGSKA (reference sequence). Trimming shortened V by 4 bases and J by 3 bases, and 13 bases separated the two germline ends. Graves' hyperthyroidism without ophthalmopathy progression within 18 months was termed stable. The V gene is TRBV20-1, the J gene TRBJ2-7; D may match TRBD1 or TRBD2 (5 bases each). The clonotype was recovered from a woman in her thirties with Graves' hyperthyroidism. The sequenced material came from blood. CDR3 protein: CSAIRAGSYEQYF. The DNA for the CDR3 is TGCAGTGCTATACGGGCAGGGAGCTACGAGCAGTACTTC.